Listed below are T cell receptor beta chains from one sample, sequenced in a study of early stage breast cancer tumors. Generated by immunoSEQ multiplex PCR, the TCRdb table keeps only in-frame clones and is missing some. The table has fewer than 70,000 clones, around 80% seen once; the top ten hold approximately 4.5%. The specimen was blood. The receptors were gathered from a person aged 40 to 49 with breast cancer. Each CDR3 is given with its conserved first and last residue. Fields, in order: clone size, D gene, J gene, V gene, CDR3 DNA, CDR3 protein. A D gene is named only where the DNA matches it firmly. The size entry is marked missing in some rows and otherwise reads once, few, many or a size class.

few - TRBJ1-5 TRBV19 TGTGCCAGTACTGCTGGATATAGGGGGAATCAGCCCCAGCATTTT CASTAGYRGNQPQHF
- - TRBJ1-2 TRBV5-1 TGCGCCAGCAGCCCTAGGGAAGCTTATGGCTACACCTTC CASSPREAYGYTF
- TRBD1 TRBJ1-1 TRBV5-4 TGTGCCAGCAGCTTTCAGGGGGCGAACACTGAAGCTTTCTTT CASSFQGANTEAFF
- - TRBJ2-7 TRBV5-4 TGTGCCAGCAGCTTAGGAGAGCTCTCCTACGAGCAGTACTTC CASSLGELSYEQYF
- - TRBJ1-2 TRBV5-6 TGTGCCAGCAGCCTTGGACACCTAGCTAACTATGGCTACACCTTC CASSLGHLANYGYTF
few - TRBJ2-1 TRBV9 TGTGCCAGCAGCCCGCGAGCGGATGCAAACAATGAGCAGTTCTTC CASSPRADANNEQFF
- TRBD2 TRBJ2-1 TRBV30 TGTGCCCTGGGGGAACTAGCGACCTACAATGAGCAGTTCTTC CALGELATYNEQFF
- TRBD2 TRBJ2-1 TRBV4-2 TGTGCCAGCAGCCAACTAGCGGGAGGGTTCTACAATGAGCAGTTCTTC CASSQLAGGFYNEQFF
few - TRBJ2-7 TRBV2 TGTGCCAGCAGTGGGACTGGGGACTACGAGCAGTACTTC CASSGTGDYEQYF
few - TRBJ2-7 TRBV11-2 TGTGCCAGCAGTTTACACGAGCAGTACTTC CASSLHEQYF
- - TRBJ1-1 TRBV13 TGTGCCAGCAGCTTAAAAGAGTACATGAACACTGAAGCTTTCTTT CASSLKEYMNTEAFF
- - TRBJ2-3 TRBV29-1 TGCAGCGTTGAAGATACGGCCCGCCGGGCAGGGTCAGATACGCAGTATTTT CSVEDTARRAGSDTQYF
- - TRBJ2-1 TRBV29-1 TGCAGCGTTGAAAATGCAGGGTTGAATGAGCAGTTCTTC CSVENAGLNEQFF
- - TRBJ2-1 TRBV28 TGTGCCAGCAGTTTATTATCTGGGATTGCTTACAATGAGCAGTTCTTC CASSLLSGIAYNEQFF
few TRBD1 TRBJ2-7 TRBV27 TGTGCCAGCAGTTTATCCCAGACAGGGTACTACGAGCAGTACTTC CASSLSQTGYYEQYF
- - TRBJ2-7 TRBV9 TGTGCCAGCAGCGTAGAGACTGGGAGCTCCTACGAGCAGTACTTC CASSVETGSSYEQYF
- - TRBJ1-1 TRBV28 TGTGCCAGCAGTTTAGACCTCCGGGAGTCGAACACTGAAGCTTTCTTT CASSLDLRESNTEAFF